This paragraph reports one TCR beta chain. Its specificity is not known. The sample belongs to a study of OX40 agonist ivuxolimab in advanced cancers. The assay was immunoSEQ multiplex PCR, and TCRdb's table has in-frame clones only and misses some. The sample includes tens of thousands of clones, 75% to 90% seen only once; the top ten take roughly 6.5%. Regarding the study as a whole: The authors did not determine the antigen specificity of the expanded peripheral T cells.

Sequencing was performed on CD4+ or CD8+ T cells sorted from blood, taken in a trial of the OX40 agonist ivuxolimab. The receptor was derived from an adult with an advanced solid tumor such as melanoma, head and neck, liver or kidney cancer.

CDR3 DNA: TGTGCCAGTACGTGGGGGACCGGTCAGCCCCAGCATTTT. It encodes CASTWGTGQPQHF. The chain links TRBV19 to TRBJ1-5; a possible D gene is TRBD1 (5 bases). The CDR3 is 13 residues long. V was pared by 7 bases and J by 6 bases, with 13 bases between. Per the germline V gene, CDR1 is LNHDA and CDR2 is SQIVND (reference sequence). The full variable domain, its missing parts supplied by reference TRBV19 and TRBJ1-5, is DGGITQSPKYLFRKEGQNVTLSCEQNLNHDAMYWYRQDPGQGLRLIYYSQIVNDFQKGDIAEGYSVSREKKESFPLTVTSAQKNPTAFYLCASTWGTGQPQHFGDGTRLSIL.